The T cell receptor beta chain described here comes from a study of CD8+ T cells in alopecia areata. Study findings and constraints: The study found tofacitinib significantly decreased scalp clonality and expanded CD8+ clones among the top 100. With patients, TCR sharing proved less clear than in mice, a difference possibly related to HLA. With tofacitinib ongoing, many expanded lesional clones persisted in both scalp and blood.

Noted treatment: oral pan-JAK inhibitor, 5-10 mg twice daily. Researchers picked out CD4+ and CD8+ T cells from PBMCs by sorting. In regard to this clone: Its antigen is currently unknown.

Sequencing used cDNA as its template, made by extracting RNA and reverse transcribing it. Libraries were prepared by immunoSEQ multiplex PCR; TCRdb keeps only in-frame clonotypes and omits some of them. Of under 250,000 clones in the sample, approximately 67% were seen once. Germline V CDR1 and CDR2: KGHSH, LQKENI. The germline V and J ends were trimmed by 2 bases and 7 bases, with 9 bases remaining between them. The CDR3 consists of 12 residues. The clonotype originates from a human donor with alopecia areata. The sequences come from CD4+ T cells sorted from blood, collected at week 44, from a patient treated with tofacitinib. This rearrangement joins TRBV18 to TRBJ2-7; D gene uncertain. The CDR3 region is CASSPGLEEQYF. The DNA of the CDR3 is TGTGCCAGCTCACCAGGCCTGGAGGAGCAGTACTTC.